Following are 20 T cell receptor beta chains from one sample sequenced in a study of T cell responses to AZD1222 COVID-19 vaccine. TCRdb keeps only in-frame clones here, not all; method: immunoSEQ multiplex PCR. Of 100,000 to 150,000 clones listed, around 92% are singletons. The sample here was peripheral blood, taken on day 0 of AZD1222 vaccination. All receptors derive from an adult in good health.

The J gene is TRBJ2-6, the V gene TRBV7-9; TRBD1 agrees at 8 bases. The CDR3 consists of 19 residues. Germline CDR1 reads SEHNR; CDR2 reads FQNEAQ (reference sequence). Germline trimming cut 5 bases from V and 0 bases from J; bases unmatched to any gene: 12. The CDR3 nucleotides read TGTGCCAGCAGCCGTTCCCCCGGGACAGGCCTCTCTGGGGCCAACGTCCTGACTTTC. Amino acids: CASSRSPGTGLSGANVLTF.

The rearrangement joins TRBV7-8 to TRBJ1-6; perhaps TRBD1 as D (5 bases). CDR1 is SGHVS and CDR2 is FQNEAQ in the germline V gene. The CDR3 is 15 amino acids. Trimming removed 3 bases at V and 4 bases at J, with 10 bases between. CDR3 DNA: TGTGCCAGCAGCTTTTCCGACAGATATAATTCACCCCTCCACTTT. It yields the protein CASSFSDRYNSPLHF.

The CDR3 nucleotides are TGTGCCAGCAGCTCGGGGGAGACCCAGTACTTC. Translation: CASSSGETQYF. J is TRBJ2-5 and V is TRBV7-2, with TRBD2 as a possible D gene (5 bases). This CDR3 has 11 residues. The germline V gene has CDR1 SGHTA and CDR2 FQGNSA. V gave up 4 bases and J gave up 5 bases, with 5 bases separating them.

J is TRBJ1-6 and V is TRBV3-1 (or the pseudogene TRBV3-2), with TRBD1 matching over 9 bases. V shed 4 bases and J 9 bases; nucleotides not matched to a gene: 4. CDR1 is LGHDT, CDR2 YNNKEL, per germline (reference sequence). The CDR3 is 14 residues long. The CDR3 spells CASSRTGVSSPLHF. The DNA of the CDR3 is TGTGCCAGCAGCCGGACAGGGGTGAGTTCACCCCTCCACTTT.

The chain couples TRBV5-4 to TRBJ1-5; the D is unclear. CDR1 is SGHNT, CDR2 YYREEE, per germline (reference sequence). V lost 0 bases and J 3 bases, leaving 7 bases between the germline ends. The CDR3 runs 14 residues. The CDR3: CASSLAGINQPQHF. DNA of the CDR3: TGTGCCAGCAGCTTGGCCGGGATCAATCAGCCCCAGCATTTT.

The chain combines TRBV5-1 with TRBJ2-6; the match to TRBD1 covers 7 bases. Germline assignment: CDR1 SGHRS and CDR2 YFSETQ. This CDR3 has 16 amino acids. V trimming: 4 bases; J trimming: 1 base; junction bases outside the gene matches: 5. The CDR3 bases are TGCGCCAGCAGCGTCTTACAGGGGTCTGGGGCCAACGTCCTGACTTTC. Translated, it gives CASSVLQGSGANVLTF. The variable domain in full, completed from reference TRBV5-1 and TRBJ2-6, reads KAGVTQTPRYLIKTRGQQVTLSCSPISGHRSVSWYQQTPGQGLQFLFEYFSETQRNKGNFPGRFSGRQFSNSRSEMNVSTLELGDSALYLCASSVLQGSGANVLTFGAGSRLTVL.

The rearrangement joins TRBV7-9 to TRBJ1-3; no clear D. The CDR3 contains 14 residues. The ends were cut back, 4 bases at V and 0 bases at J, with 7 bases in the middle. Germline V lookup: CDR1 SEHNR, CDR2 FQNEAQ (reference sequence). CDR3 residues: CASSSRNSGNTIYF. Here the CDR3 DNA reads TGTGCCAGCAGCTCCAGAAACTCTGGAAACACCATATATTTT.

The genes are TRBV5-1 and TRBJ1-2; perhaps TRBD1 as D (6 bases). Germline V gives CDR1 SGHRS, CDR2 YFSETQ. This CDR3 is built from 15 residues. V shed 4 bases and J shed 0 bases, with 13 bases lying between them. The DNA for the CDR3 is TGCGCCAGCAGCCCCGGGACACCTACTAACTATGGCTACACCTTC. Translated: CASSPGTPTNYGYTF.

The V and J genes are TRBV21-1 and TRBJ2-7. TRBV21-1 constitutes a pseudogene. The CDR3 loop spans 12 amino acids. CDR3 in DNA: TGTGCCAGCAGTATCCGGGACGGCGAGCAGTACTTC. Translated, it gives CASSIRDGEQYF.

J is TRBJ2-7 and V is TRBV27; 10 bases agree with TRBD2. The length of the CDR3 is 13 residues. Germline loops: CDR1 MNHEY, CDR2 SMNVEV (reference sequence). V was pared by 6 bases and J by 7 bases, with 6 bases of the junction left unmatched. The CDR3 spells CASSPGTSEEQYF. DNA for the CDR3: TGTGCCAGCAGCCCCGGGACTAGCGAGGAGCAGTACTTC.

This clone came up a few times. The chain is built from TRBV11-2 and TRBJ1-3; no clear D. CDR1 is SGHAT and CDR2 is FQNNGV in the germline V gene. The V end lost 5 bases, the J end lost 3 bases, and 2 bases lay between the germline ends. The CDR3 covers 11 residues. The DNA of the CDR3 is TGTGCCAGCAGCGTTGGAAACACCATATATTTT. This codes for CASSVGNTIYF. Looking up the rest from reference TRBV11-2 and TRBJ1-3 gives the full variable domain: EAGVAQSPRYKIIEKRQSVAFWCNPISGHATLYWYQQILGQGPKLLIQFQNNGVVDDSQLPKDRFSAERLKGVDSTLKIQPAKLEDSAVYLCASSVGNTIYFGEGSWLTVV.

This sequence joins TRBV7-2 and TRBJ1-2; D is ambiguous. Trimming took off 1 base at V and 0 bases at J, with 6 bases between the two ends. The CDR3 has 14 residues. CDR1 and CDR2 from the germline V gene are SGHTA and FQGNSA. The CDR3 loop reads CASSLVPANYGYTF. The CDR3 DNA reads as TGTGCCAGCAGCTTAGTTCCCGCTAACTATGGCTACACCTTC.

The chain couples TRBV5-1 to TRBJ2-5, with TRBD2 matching over 7 bases. From germline, CDR1 is SGHRS and CDR2 YFSETQ. V shed 4 bases and J 7 bases; nucleotides not matched to a gene: 13. This CDR3 has 15 residues. CDR3 loop: CASSPVPGLVVTQYF. CDR3 bases: TGCGCCAGCAGCCCCGTCCCCGGACTAGTCGTGACCCAGTACTTC.

J is TRBJ2-7 and V is TRBV7-9; the D is unclear. This CDR3 has 14 residues. Germline V lookup: CDR1 SEHNR, CDR2 FQNEAQ (reference sequence). Trimming cost V 5 bases and J 1 base, with 12 bases left between them. CDR3 coding DNA: TGTGCCAGCAGCCCTCCTGGTCTTTCCTACGAGCAGTACTTC. This translates into CASSPPGLSYEQYF. Complete variable domain (other parts from reference TRBV7-9 and TRBJ2-7): DTGVSQNPRHKITKRGQNVTFRCDPISEHNRLYWYRQTLGQGPEFLTYFQNEAQLEKSRLLSDRFSAERPKGSFSTLEIQRTEQGDSAMYLCASSPPGLSYEQYFGPGTRLTVT.

The chain uses TRBV5-4 and TRBJ1-2, with a possible D match to TRBD1 (6 bases). Germline CDR1 SGHNT, CDR2 YYREEE (reference sequence). The CDR3 runs to 13 residues. Trimming shortened V by 5 bases and J by 4 bases, and 12 bases separated the two germline ends. CDR3 sequence reads: CASRVDSSYGYTF. Here the CDR3 DNA reads TGTGCCAGCAGGGTGGACAGCTCCTATGGCTACACCTTC.

The V and J genes are TRBV10-1 and TRBJ2-7, with D uncertain. This CDR3 contains 10 residues. Per germline, CDR1 WNHNN and CDR2 SYGVQD (reference sequence). CDR3 nucleotides: TGCGGATTAGGGTCCTACGAGCAGTACTTC. Residues: CGLGSYEQYF.

Here the CDR3 reads CASSLAQDRGRYGYTF. CDR3 bases: TGTGCCAGCAGCTTAGCGCAGGACAGGGGCCGCTATGGCTACACCTTC. The gene calls are TRBV7-2 and TRBJ1-2; 9 bases match TRBD1. Germline V gene lookup returns CDR1 SGHTA and CDR2 FQGNSA. This CDR3 spans 16 amino acids. Losses at the gene ends were 0 bases for V and 4 bases for J; bases not matched to a gene: 6.

The gene calls are TRBV15 and TRBJ2-1, with TRBD2 matching over 10 bases. Germline assignment: CDR1 LNHNV and CDR2 YYDKDF (reference sequence). Unmatched junction bases numbered 10, after V lost 3 bases and J lost 5 bases. CDR3 length: 17 residues. CDR3 protein: CATSSSPGTSANNEQFF. The CDR3 DNA reads TGTGCCACCAGCAGTTCCCCCGGGACTAGCGCGAACAATGAGCAGTTCTTC.

The chain's CDR3 is CASSLRGGHRTGGLNEQFF. The CDR3 DNA reads as TGTGCCAGCAGTTTACGGGGAGGGCACAGGACAGGGGGCTTGAATGAGCAGTTCTTC. J is TRBJ2-1 and V is TRBV28; 11 positions agree with TRBD1. The CDR3 is 19 amino acids. In germline, CDR1 is MDHEN, CDR2 SYDVKM. V dropped 2 bases and J dropped 7; count of bases not matched to a gene: 16.

This rearrangement joins TRBV6-4 to TRBJ2-3; 14 nucleotides match TRBD2. After removal of 8 bases from V and 4 bases from J, the junction contained 8 bases not matched to a gene. The CDR3 extends over 16 amino acids. The germline CDR1 and CDR2 sequences are MRHNA and SNTAGT. The CDR3: CASSQTSGRAADTQYF. The CDR3 bases are TGTGCCAGCTCTCAGACTAGCGGGAGGGCCGCAGATACGCAGTATTTT.